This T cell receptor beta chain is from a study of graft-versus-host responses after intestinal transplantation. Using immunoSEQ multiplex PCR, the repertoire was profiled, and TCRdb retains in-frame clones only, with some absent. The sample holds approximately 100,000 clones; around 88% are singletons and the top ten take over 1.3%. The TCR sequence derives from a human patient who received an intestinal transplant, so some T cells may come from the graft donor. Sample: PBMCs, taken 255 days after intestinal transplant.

DNA for the CDR3: TGTGCCAGCAGGTCCCCGGAGGGGGCGCAGTACTTC. Its translation is CASRSPEGAQYF. The gene calls are TRBV6-5 and TRBJ2-7; D might be TRBD1 (7 bases). The V end lost 6 bases, the J end lost 9 bases, and 15 bases lay between the germline ends. Germline assignment: CDR1 MNHEY and CDR2 SVGAGI. The CDR3 runs 12 residues.